This TCR beta chain originates from a study of blood T cells in healthy people across ages. Notes on the study in general: Whereas aged donors had fewer naive CD4+ cells, long-lived donors had more of them and higher diversity. Measured against age, TCR beta diversity per million T cells decreased in a roughly linear manner.

Germline-derived CDR1 and CDR2 are SGDLS and YYNGEE. The CDR3 is 15 amino acids. With 3 bases clipped from V and 5 bases from J, the junction kept 8 bases outside the gene matches. To note about this clonotype: The antigen is undetermined.

The authors ran a second PCR of about 6 to 11 cycles using a sample-barcoded 5' primer and a J-beta primer mix. TCRdb re-called the 5' RACE reads through MiXCR, storing one row per CDR3 protein. The sample has about 760,000 distinct CDR3 sequences, approximately 25% seen once. The same sample was also used in a study of T cells of mothers and their children. That source notes: In unrelated and related pairs, TCR recombination output is shaped in a similar way by thymic selection. Detection yielded no persistent microchimeric T cell clones.

The chain is built from TRBV9 and TRBJ2-1; 7 bases map to TRBD2. Material for sequencing was blood. The sequence came from a boy younger than 18 in good health. Here the CDR3 reads CASSEGTTSNNEQFF. CDR3 DNA sequence: TGTGCCAGCAGCGAGGGGACTACCTCTAACAATGAGCAGTTCTTC.